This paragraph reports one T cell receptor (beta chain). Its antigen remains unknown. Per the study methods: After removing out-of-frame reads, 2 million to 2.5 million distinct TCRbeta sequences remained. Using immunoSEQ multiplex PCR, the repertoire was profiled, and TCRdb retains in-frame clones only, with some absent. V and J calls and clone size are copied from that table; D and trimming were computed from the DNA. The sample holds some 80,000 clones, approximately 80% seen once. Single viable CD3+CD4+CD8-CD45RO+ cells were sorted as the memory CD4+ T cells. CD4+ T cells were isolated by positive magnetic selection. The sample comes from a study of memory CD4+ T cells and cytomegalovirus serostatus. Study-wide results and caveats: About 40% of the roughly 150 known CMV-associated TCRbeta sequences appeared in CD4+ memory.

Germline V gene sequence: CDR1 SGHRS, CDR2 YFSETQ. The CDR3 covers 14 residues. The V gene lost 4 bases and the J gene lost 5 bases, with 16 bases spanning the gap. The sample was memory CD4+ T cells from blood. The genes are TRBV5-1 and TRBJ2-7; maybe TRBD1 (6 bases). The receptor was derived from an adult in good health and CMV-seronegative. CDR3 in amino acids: CASSTGTSGNEQYF. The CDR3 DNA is TGCGCCAGCAGCACCGGGACATCGGGGAACGAGCAGTACTTC.